Reported below is one TCR beta chain. Its antigen remains undetermined. No qualities accompany the bases; no much larger clone lies one base away. This sample stems from a study of yellow fever vaccine responses in identical twins (dated by TCRdb to between 2017 and 2018). At the level of the whole study: In identical twins, the study followed T cell clones that responded to the vaccine with precision. Study-level results and caveats: The T cell response to vaccination in identical twins was reported by the authors to appear partly convergent and partly personalized.

From its cysteine to its phenylalanine, the CDR3 spans 12 amino acids. Here the CDR3 DNA is all that survives: 36 bases in frame from base 1. V and J are truncated by 5 bases and 6 bases respectively, leaving an intervening sequence of 8 bases. Library method: RT-PCR. TCRdb records Illumina HiSeq 2500 as the sequencer. Using fastp at Q25 and MiXCR, TCRdb reprocessed the public reads and kept productive beta chains. Each entry is one CDR3 protein sequence, shown with its most common DNA and genes. In all, the sample holds 7,000 or so distinct CDR3 sequences, and just over 85% of those were seen once. The top ten clones comprise less than 1.5% of the sample.

Sequenced material: T cells from blood (PBMCs), unsorted or a sorted subset (not recorded which), taken before or after yellow fever vaccination (not recorded which). This clonotype was obtained from a woman under 30 who received the yellow fever vaccine. Donor details come from another sample of the same person, matched by shared clones. The chain is made from TRBV12-3 or TRBV12-4 and TRBJ2-1, with the D gene not confidently named. The CDR3 protein is CASSLASNEQFF. The DNA sequence follows: TGTGCCAGCAGTCTGGCTAGCAATGAGCAGTTCTTC.